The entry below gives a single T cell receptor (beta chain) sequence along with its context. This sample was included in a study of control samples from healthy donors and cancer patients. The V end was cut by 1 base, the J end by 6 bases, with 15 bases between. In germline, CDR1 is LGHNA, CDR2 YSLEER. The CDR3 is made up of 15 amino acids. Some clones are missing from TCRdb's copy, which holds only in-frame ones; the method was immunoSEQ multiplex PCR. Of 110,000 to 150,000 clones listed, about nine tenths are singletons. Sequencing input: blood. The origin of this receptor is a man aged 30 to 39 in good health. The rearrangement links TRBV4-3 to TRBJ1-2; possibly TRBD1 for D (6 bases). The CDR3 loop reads CASSQGQQGPHGYTF. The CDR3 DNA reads TGCGCCAGCAGCCAAGGGCAACAGGGCCCACATGGCTACACCTTC.